This T cell receptor beta chain derives from a study of blood T cell repertoires in COVID-19. CDR3 length equals 13 residues. With 7 bases clipped from V and 3 bases from J, the junction kept 1 base outside the gene matches. CDR1 and CDR2 from the germline V gene are SNHLY and FYNNEI. This table comes from immunoSEQ multiplex PCR, and its TCRdb copy is limited to in-frame clones, with some not included. The sample has hundreds of thousands of clones, roughly 90% seen once. This sequence joins TRBV2 and TRBJ1-3; 9 bases agree with TRBD1. Sequencing was done on a sample of peripheral blood. The TCR sequence derives from a man between 18 and 29 years old with COVID-19, enrolled during active disease. For the CDR3, the DNA is TGTGCCAGCATGGGACAGGGTGGAAACACCATATATTTT. This translates into CASMGQGGNTIYF.